The 30 T cell receptor beta chains below all came from one sample that was sequenced in a study of shared clonotypes between healthy human individuals. The table came from immunoSEQ multiplex PCR; TCRdb's copy has only in-frame clones and leaves some out. The data contain about 2.3 million clones, over 85% of them singletons. The sample was naive CD4+ T cells from PBMCs. Subset specified: CD45RA+ positively selected. Every receptor here comes from a man between 18 and 35 years old in good health. Some clones in this sample may be carry-over from other donors' samples.

Details on this clone: Other DNA sequences in the sample encode the same CDR3. This chain uses TRBV5-4 with TRBJ1-1; 10 bases fit TRBD1. The CDR3 extends over 14 amino acids. CDR1 and CDR2 from the germline V gene are SGHNT and YYREEE (reference sequence). With 7 bases clipped from V and 2 bases from J, the junction kept 5 bases outside the gene matches. CDR3 protein: CASSRDRGNTEAFF. CDR3 in DNA: TGTGCCAGCTCGCGGGACAGGGGAAACACTGAAGCTTTCTTT.

The chain links TRBV28 to TRBJ1-2; 7 bases match TRBD1. The CDR3 has 12 amino acids. The V segment lost 5 bases and the J segment 4 bases; nucleotides outside the gene matches: 1. Germline V lookup: CDR1 MDHEN, CDR2 SYDVKM. The CDR3 nucleotides read TGTGCCAGCAGTGGGACAGCCTATGGCTACACCTTC. Its protein product is CASSGTAYGYTF.

The chain has TRBV28 and TRBJ1-4; TRBD1 agrees at 10 bases. Germline CDR1 MDHEN, CDR2 SYDVKM. The CDR3 runs 13 residues. With 11 bases clipped from V and 8 bases from J, the junction kept 8 bases outside the gene matches. The CDR3 loop reads CAGSTGGEEKLFF. CDR3 nucleotide sequence: TGTGCCGGCTCGACAGGGGGCGAGGAAAAACTGTTTTTT.

The V call is TRBV5-1, the J call TRBJ2-1; 8 nucleotides match TRBD1. The junction had 9 bases not matched to a gene; V was cut back by 4 bases and J by 3 bases. This CDR3 is 16 amino acids long. Per germline, CDR1 SGHRS and CDR2 YFSETQ. The CDR3 sequence is CASSTGGTGGYNEQFF. The CDR3 bases are TGCGCCAGCAGCACTGGAGGGACAGGAGGCTACAATGAGCAGTTCTTC. The whole variable domain, filled in from reference TRBV5-1 and TRBJ2-1, reads KAGVTQTPRYLIKTRGQQVTLSCSPISGHRSVSWYQQTPGQGLQFLFEYFSETQRNKGNFPGRFSGRQFSNSRSEMNVSTLELGDSALYLCASSTGGTGGYNEQFFGPGTRLTVL.

This chain joins TRBV5-6 and TRBJ1-1; D uncertain. Trimming removed 3 bases from V and 0 bases from J, with 15 bases in between. In germline, CDR1 is SGHDT, CDR2 YYEEEE. The CDR3 totals 16 residues. The CDR3 nucleotides read TGTGCCAGCAGCTGGACCGGACCTACGATGAACACTGAAGCTTTCTTT. This sequence encodes CASSWTGPTMNTEAFF. Full variable domain (missing parts from reference TRBV5-6 and TRBJ1-1): DAGVTQSPTHLIKTRGQQVTLRCSPKSGHDTVSWYQQALGQGPQFIFQYYEEEERQRGNFPDRFSGHQFPNYSSELNVNALLLGDSALYLCASSWTGPTMNTEAFFGQGTRLTVV.

The chain employs TRBV9 and TRBJ2-1; TRBD1 aligns across 8 bases. Trimming cost V 4 bases and J 2 bases; bases outside gene matches: 8. The CDR3 sequence is 16 residues long. Germline CDR1 reads SGDLS; CDR2 reads YYNGEE. The CDR3: CASSPRTGQPYNEQFF. The CDR3 DNA follows: TGTGCCAGCAGCCCAAGGACAGGGCAACCCTACAATGAGCAGTTCTTC.

The V and J genes are TRBV5-4 and TRBJ2-3; 10 positions match TRBD1. Germline assignment: CDR1 SGHNT and CDR2 YYREEE (reference sequence). The CDR3 has 16 amino acids. The V and J ends lost 2 bases and 4 bases, in that order; junction bases with no gene match: 7. The CDR3 loop reads CASSFKLTGGADTQYF. CDR3 in DNA: TGTGCCAGCAGCTTTAAACTGACAGGGGGCGCAGATACGCAGTATTTT.

The chain links TRBV7-9 to TRBJ2-1; 10 nucleotides align to TRBD1. This CDR3 is built from 13 residues. Germline CDR1 reads SEHNR; CDR2 reads FQNEAQ (reference sequence). V shed 5 bases, J shed 8 bases, and the junction held 3 bases outside the gene matches. CDR3 coding DNA: TGTGCCAGCAGCCAGACAGGGGGCCATGAGCAGTTCTTC. Its protein is CASSQTGGHEQFF. Complete variable domain (other parts from reference TRBV7-9 and TRBJ2-1): DTGVSQNPRHKITKRGQNVTFRCDPISEHNRLYWYRQTLGQGPEFLTYFQNEAQLEKSRLLSDRFSAERPKGSFSTLEIQRTEQGDSAMYLCASSQTGGHEQFFGPGTRLTVL.

This chain uses TRBV6-5 with TRBJ2-1; D not resolved. The germline CDR1 and CDR2 sequences are MNHEY and SVGAGI. V was trimmed by 3 bases and J by 5 bases, leaving 8 bases between them. CDR3 length equals 13 residues. The CDR3 region is CASSYLRNNEQFF. The DNA of the CDR3 is TGTGCCAGCAGTTATCTTCGTAACAATGAGCAGTTCTTC.

This clone was found once. V gene TRBV2 combines with J gene TRBJ1-2; D may be TRBD1 (5 bases). Germline V gene lookup returns CDR1 SNHLY and CDR2 FYNNEI. The ends were cut back, 6 bases at V and 4 bases at J, with 15 bases in the middle. The CDR3 has 14 residues. For the CDR3, the DNA is TGTGCCAGCAGGGGGGACGCACTCTCCTATGGCTACACCTTC. This codes for CASRGDALSYGYTF.

The chain couples TRBV14 to TRBJ2-3; D is ambiguous. V was trimmed by 4 bases and J by 3 bases, leaving 14 bases between them. The germline V gene encodes CDR1 SGHDN and CDR2 FVKESK. This CDR3 comprises 15 residues. The CDR3 DNA reads TGTGCCAGCAGCCTTTTTTTGACGGAGACAGATACGCAGTATTTT. Translating it yields CASSLFLTETDTQYF.

The rearrangement links TRBV10-3 to TRBJ2-2; a weak D match, TRBD1 (6 bases). V was shortened by 8 bases and J by 0 bases, with 10 bases between the two germline ends. The CDR3 has 14 amino acids. Germline V gene lookup returns CDR1 ENHRY and CDR2 SYGVKD. The CDR3 sequence is CAIQQGPNTGELFF. CDR3 DNA sequence: TGTGCCATCCAACAGGGACCGAACACCGGGGAGCTGTTTTTT.

The chain is built from TRBV6-6 and TRBJ1-2, with no clear D. Germline values: CDR1 MNHNY, CDR2 SVGAGI (reference sequence). This CDR3 region has 13 residues. Deletions cut 5 bases from V and 3 bases from J, with 10 bases between. In nucleotides, the CDR3 is TGTGCCAGCAGTCCAACAAAGGACTATGGCTACACCTTC. Translation gives CASSPTKDYGYTF.

The chain couples TRBV28 to TRBJ1-2; D might be TRBD1 (6 bases). The CDR3 has 12 amino acids. V was shortened by 7 bases and J by 7 bases, with 13 bases between the two germline ends. CDR1 MDHEN and CDR2 SYDVKM come from the germline V gene. This CDR3 is CASITGLSGYTF. As DNA, the CDR3 is TGTGCCAGCATTACAGGGTTATCTGGCTACACCTTC.

The chain links TRBV10-1 to TRBJ2-7; D is uncertain. Germline CDR1 WNHNN, CDR2 SYGVQD (reference sequence). This CDR3 is 14 amino acids long. Trimming stripped 2 bases from V and 0 bases from J, with 8 bases between. CDR3 in DNA: TGCGCCAGCAGTGAGCTAGAAGGCTCCTACGAGCAGTACTTC. This codes for CASSELEGSYEQYF.

The chain combines TRBV5-4 with TRBJ2-3, with D perhaps TRBD2 (6 bases). The CDR3 sequence is 16 residues long. V lost 2 bases, J lost 3 bases, and 16 bases lay in between. The V gene's germline CDR1 is SGHNT and CDR2 YYREEE (reference sequence). As DNA, the CDR3 is TGTGCCAGCAGCTTCCCCATAGCGGCCCAAACAGATACGCAGTATTTT. The encoded protein is CASSFPIAAQTDTQYF. The whole variable domain, remainder taken from reference TRBV5-4 and TRBJ2-3, is ETGVTQSPTHLIKTRGQQVTLRCSSQSGHNTVSWYQQALGQGPQFIFQYYREEENGRGNFPPRFSGLQFPNYSSELNVNALELDDSALYLCASSFPIAAQTDTQYFGPGTRLTVL.

Regarding this clone: The sample has other DNA sequences that encode this CDR3 too. V and J are TRBV5-4 and TRBJ2-7; either TRBD1 or TRBD2 may supply D (5 bases each). V dropped 4 bases and J dropped 2 bases, with 13 bases sitting between them. Germline CDR1 and CDR2: SGHNT and YYREEE (reference sequence). The CDR3 length is 14 residues. This CDR3 reads CASSLRGTTYEQYF. CDR3 DNA: TGTGCCAGCAGCCTTCGAGGGACGACCTACGAGCAGTACTTC.

There are a few counts of this clone. V gene TRBV5-8 combines with J gene TRBJ1-2; D possibly corresponds to TRBD1 (5 bases). The CDR3 extends over 13 amino acids. Germline V lookup: CDR1 SGHTS, CDR2 YDEGEE. The ends were cut back, 4 bases at V and 8 bases at J, with 15 bases in the middle. The DNA for the CDR3 is TGTGCCAGCAGCCTCATGCCAGGGAGGGGCTACACCTTC. This codes for CASSLMPGRGYTF.

The chain joins TRBV7-6 to TRBJ1-1, with D perhaps TRBD1 (6 bases). Between the trimmed V and J ends, which lost 5 bases and 2 bases, there was a span of 15 bases. CDR1 SGHVS and CDR2 FNYEAQ come from the germline V gene. The CDR3 runs to 15 residues. The CDR3 region has the DNA TGTGCCAGCAGCGCAGCAGGGGAGGTAAACACTGAAGCTTTCTTT. It codes for CASSAAGEVNTEAFF.

V gene TRBV5-1 combines with J gene TRBJ2-2, with 7 bases that match TRBD2. V gave up 0 bases and J gave up 5 bases; unmatched junction bases: 7. Germline CDR1 is SGHRS and CDR2 is YFSETQ. The CDR3 spans 16 residues. CDR3 sequence: CASSLVISGGTGELFF. CDR3 DNA: TGCGCCAGCAGCTTGGTGATTTCGGGGGGAACCGGGGAGCTGTTTTTT.

This chain uses TRBV9 with TRBJ2-7; D is undetermined. Germline V gene lookup returns CDR1 SGDLS and CDR2 YYNGEE. The CDR3 spans 16 residues. The V end lost 5 bases, the J end lost 2 bases, and 20 bases lay between the germline ends. The CDR3 sequence: CASSKPRKGSTYEQYF. CDR3 bases: TGTGCCAGCAGTAAACCCCGGAAGGGCTCCACCTACGAGCAGTACTTC.

The chain recombines TRBV5-6 with TRBJ2-5, with TRBD2 matching over 7 bases. From germline, CDR1 is SGHDT and CDR2 YYEEEE. The CDR3 consists of 14 residues. V trimming: 2 bases; J trimming: 9 bases; junction bases outside the gene matches: 10. CDR3 residues: CASSLLATKRPQYF. The DNA for the CDR3 is TGTGCCAGCAGCTTACTAGCGACCAAGAGACCCCAGTACTTC.

The CDR3: CASSPLPIANTEAFF. Written as DNA, the CDR3 is TGCGCCAGCAGCCCCCTTCCGATCGCGAACACTGAAGCTTTCTTT. The rearrangement links TRBV5-1 to TRBJ1-1; no definite D call. Germline lookup yields CDR1 SGHRS and CDR2 YFSETQ. There are 15 residues in the CDR3. Trimming took off 4 bases at V and 1 base at J, with 14 bases between the two ends.

The chain combines TRBV5-5 with TRBJ1-2; D gene uncertain. The V gene lost 0 bases and the J gene lost 1 base, with 7 bases spanning the gap. This CDR3 is 14 amino acids long. Germline loops: CDR1 SGHKS, CDR2 YYEKEE (reference sequence). CDR3 DNA: TGTGCCAGCAGCTTGGAAGTTTTTAACTATGGCTACACCTTC. Amino acid sequence: CASSLEVFNYGYTF. Filled out from reference TRBV5-5 and TRBJ1-2, the complete variable domain reads DAGVTQSPTHLIKTRGQQVTLRCSPISGHKSVSWYQQVLGQGPQFIFQYYEKEERGRGNFPDRFSARQFPNYSSELNVNALLLGDSALYLCASSLEVFNYGYTFGSGTRLTVV.

This sequence joins TRBV5-4 and TRBJ2-1, with 8 positions matching TRBD1. The V and J ends lost 0 bases and 3 bases, in that order; junction bases with no gene match: 2. The germline V gene encodes CDR1 SGHNT and CDR2 YYREEE (reference sequence). The CDR3 length is 15 residues. The CDR3 region has the DNA TGTGCCAGCAGCTTGGGGACAGGGTACTACAATGAGCAGTTCTTC. Encoded protein: CASSLGTGYYNEQFF.

Only one count was recorded for this clone. The rearrangement uses TRBV7-9 and TRBJ2-2; 14 bases are shared with TRBD2. V shed 7 bases, J shed 14 bases, and the junction held 15 bases outside the gene matches. Germline values: CDR1 SEHNR, CDR2 FQNEAQ (reference sequence). The CDR3 has 16 residues. The CDR3 reads CASNPSGLAGAGQLFF. CDR3 DNA sequence: TGTGCCAGCAACCCCTCGGGACTAGCGGGAGCGGGTCAACTGTTTTTT.

This chain uses TRBV5-1 with TRBJ2-1; 8 positions agree with TRBD2. CDR1 SGHRS and CDR2 YFSETQ come from the germline V gene. The CDR3 runs to 15 residues. J gave up 8 bases and V 4 bases, and 11 bases lay outside the gene matches. CDR3 sequence reads: CASSPSPGGPHEQFF. The CDR3, as DNA: TGCGCCAGCAGCCCCTCCCCGGGAGGGCCTCATGAGCAGTTCTTC.

Only one count was recorded for this clone. The J gene is TRBJ2-3, the V gene TRBV12-5, with D tentatively TRBD2 (6 bases). Trimming pared 3 bases from V and 4 bases from J, leaving 8 bases between. The germline gives CDR1 LGHNT, CDR2 FRNRAP. CDR3 size: 13 residues. In nucleotides, the CDR3 is TGTGCTAGTGGTTTTGGCGGGGCAGATACGCAGTATTTT. Residues: CASGFGGADTQYF.

The chain recombines TRBV5-1 with TRBJ1-1, with TRBD1 as a possible D gene (5 bases). The V end lost 4 bases, the J end lost 1 base, and 20 bases lay between the germline ends. The CDR3 is 17 amino acids. From germline, CDR1 is SGHRS and CDR2 YFSETQ. DNA for the CDR3: TGCGCCAGCAGCCCATCCCGGGACGGCTCCGGGAACACTGAAGCTTTCTTT. Translating it yields CASSPSRDGSGNTEAFF.

The chain employs TRBV5-1 and TRBJ2-5; the match to TRBD1 covers 8 bases. Germline V CDR1 and CDR2: SGHRS, YFSETQ. The CDR3 length is 15 residues. With V trimmed by 5 bases and J by 2 bases, 8 bases remained unmatched. The CDR3 region has the DNA TGCGCCAGCAGGATGACAGGGGTGTTACAAGAGACCCAGTACTTC. Translation: CASRMTGVLQETQYF.